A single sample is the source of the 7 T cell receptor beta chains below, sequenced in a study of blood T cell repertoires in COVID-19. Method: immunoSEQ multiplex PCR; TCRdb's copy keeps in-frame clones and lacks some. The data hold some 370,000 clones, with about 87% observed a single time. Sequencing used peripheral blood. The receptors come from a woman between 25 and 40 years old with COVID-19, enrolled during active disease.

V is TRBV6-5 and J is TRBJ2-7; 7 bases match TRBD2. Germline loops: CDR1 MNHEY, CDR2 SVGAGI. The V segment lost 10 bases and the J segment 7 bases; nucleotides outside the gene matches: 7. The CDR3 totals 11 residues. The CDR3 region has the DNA TGTGCCATTGGGAGGGCGGAAGAGCAGTACTTC. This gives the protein CAIGRAEEQYF.

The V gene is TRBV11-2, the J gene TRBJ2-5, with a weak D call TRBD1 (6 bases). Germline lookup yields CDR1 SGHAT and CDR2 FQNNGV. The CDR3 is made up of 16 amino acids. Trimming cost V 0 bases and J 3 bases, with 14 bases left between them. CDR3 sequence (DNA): TGTGCCAGCAGCTTAGACCTTACACAGGGAAAAGAGACCCAGTACTTC. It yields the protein CASSLDLTQGKETQYF.

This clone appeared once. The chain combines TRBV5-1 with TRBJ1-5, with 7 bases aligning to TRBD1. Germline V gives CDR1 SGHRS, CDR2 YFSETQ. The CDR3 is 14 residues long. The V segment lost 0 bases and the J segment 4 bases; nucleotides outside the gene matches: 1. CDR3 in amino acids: CASSLVTGNQPQHF. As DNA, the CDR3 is TGCGCCAGCAGCTTGGTGACAGGGAATCAGCCCCAGCATTTT.

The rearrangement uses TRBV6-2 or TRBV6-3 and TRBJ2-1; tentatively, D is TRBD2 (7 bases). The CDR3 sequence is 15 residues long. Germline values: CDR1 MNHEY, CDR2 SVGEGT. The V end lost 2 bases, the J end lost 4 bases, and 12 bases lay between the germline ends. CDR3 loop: CASSYRRGGYNEQFF. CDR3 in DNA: TGTGCCAGCAGTTACAGGAGGGGGGGTTACAATGAGCAGTTCTTC.

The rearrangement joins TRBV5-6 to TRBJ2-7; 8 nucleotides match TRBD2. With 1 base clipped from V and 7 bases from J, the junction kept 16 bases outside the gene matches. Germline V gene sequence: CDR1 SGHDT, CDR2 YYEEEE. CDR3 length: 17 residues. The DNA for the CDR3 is TGTGCCAGCAGCTTGTTATTACCGGGACTAGGATTAGGGGAGCAGTACTTC. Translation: CASSLLLPGLGLGEQYF.

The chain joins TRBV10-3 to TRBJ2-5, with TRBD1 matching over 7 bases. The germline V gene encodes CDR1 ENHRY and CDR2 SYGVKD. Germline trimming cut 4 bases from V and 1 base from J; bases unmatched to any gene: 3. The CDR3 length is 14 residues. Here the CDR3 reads CAISGNRGQETQYF. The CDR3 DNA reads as TGTGCCATCAGTGGAAACAGGGGCCAAGAGACCCAGTACTTC.

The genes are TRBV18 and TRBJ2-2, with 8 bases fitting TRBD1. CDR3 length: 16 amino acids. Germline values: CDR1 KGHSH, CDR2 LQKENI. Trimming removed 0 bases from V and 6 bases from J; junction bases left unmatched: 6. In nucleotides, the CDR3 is TGTGCCAGCTCACCACCTGGGACAGGTCTCGCCGGGGAGCTGTTTTTT. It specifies CASSPPGTGLAGELFF.